A single TCR beta chain is shown here with its context. Assay used: immunoSEQ multiplex PCR; TCRdb lists only in-frame clones, some missing. The table includes roughly 410,000 clones, 70% to 90% detected once. Germline V gives CDR1 MNHEY, CDR2 SVGAGI. CDR3 length equals 15 residues. V was pared by 7 bases and J by 2 bases, with 15 bases between. The sample belongs to a study of blood T cell repertoires in COVID-19. The receptor comes from a woman aged 55-70 years with COVID-19, enrolled during active disease. What was sequenced was peripheral blood. V is TRBV6-5 and J is TRBJ1-5; tentative D call: TRBD1 (5 bases). The CDR3 protein is CASTNSGGGNQPQHF. CDR3 coding DNA: TGTGCCAGCACCAATTCGGGGGGTGGCAATCAGCCCCAGCATTTT.